This T cell receptor (beta chain) comes out of a study of blood T cells in healthy people across ages. The authors ran a second PCR of about 6 to 11 cycles using a sample-barcoded 5' primer and a J-beta primer mix. Via MiXCR, TCRdb re-called the 5' RACE reads, giving one row per CDR3 protein. Here the sample spans 1.8 million or so distinct CDR3 sequences, more than 35% being singletons. The length of the CDR3 is 17 residues. V lost 2 bases and J 4 bases, leaving 15 bases between the germline ends. What was sequenced was blood. The TCR sequence derives from a human donor in good health. V gene TRBV12-3 or TRBV12-4 combines with J gene TRBJ2-6; D ambiguous. CDR3 bases: TGTGCCAGCAGTTTAACCCAAACCCACGCCGGGGCCAACGTCCTGACTTTC. Its translation is CASSLTQTHAGANVLTF.